This T cell receptor beta chain derives from a study of shared clonotypes between healthy human individuals. About the study: Each donor's CD4 naive and CD4 memory cells filled three plates apiece, CD8 naive two, and CD8 memory one.

Terminally differentiated effector memory CD45RA+ cells were excluded from the naive CD8 cells, which were CD45RO-negative and positively selected for CCR7. The method was immunoSEQ multiplex PCR; TCRdb's version includes in-frame clones alone and lacks a portion of them. The sample lists hundreds of thousands of clones, 96% occurring once. CDR3 length: 15 residues. The V and J ends lost 4 bases and 2 bases, in that order; junction bases with no gene match: 8. The germline gives CDR1 SGHKS, CDR2 YYEKEE (reference sequence). The chain joins TRBV5-5 to TRBJ2-7; 8 positions agree with TRBD1. The sample taken for sequencing was naive CD8+ T cells sorted from blood. The sequence was collected from a man aged 30 to 39 in good health. CDR3 nucleotide sequence: TGTGCCAGCAGCCAATTCGGGACAGGAACCTACGAGCAGTACTTC. Translating it yields CASSQFGTGTYEQYF.